These 21 T cell receptor beta chains share one sample of origin, sequenced in a study of T cell responses to AZD1222 COVID-19 vaccine. Libraries were prepared by immunoSEQ multiplex PCR; TCRdb keeps only in-frame clonotypes and omits some of them. The table lists 150,000 or so clones, more than 85% of them singletons. The sample here was peripheral blood, taken on day 0 of AZD1222 vaccination. Receptors originate from an adult in good health.

The chain uses TRBV20-1 and TRBJ1-5, with D perhaps TRBD1 (6 bases). Germline loops: CDR1 DFQATT, CDR2 SNEGSKA (reference sequence). The V end was cut by 3 bases, the J end by 5 bases, with 11 bases between. The CDR3 has 13 amino acids. The chain's CDR3 is CSASGGADQPQHF. In DNA form, the CDR3 reads TGCAGTGCTAGTGGGGGGGCGGATCAGCCCCAGCATTTT.

V and J are TRBV21-1 and TRBJ1-1; the table's D call TRBD1 went unverified against the DNA. TRBV21-1 is described as a pseudogene. This CDR3 has 19 amino acids. In DNA form, the CDR3 reads TGTGCCAGCAGCAAAGTTGTTGGGGGACAGGGGCGGCTGTTCCCTGAAGCTTTCTTT. It encodes CASSKVVGGQGRLFPEAFF.

The gene calls are TRBV7-9 and TRBJ1-5, with 10 bases identical to TRBD1. V lost 5 bases, J lost 6 bases, and 7 bases stayed unmatched. Germline CDR1 SEHNR, CDR2 FQNEAQ (reference sequence). The CDR3 has 15 amino acids. CDR3 DNA sequence: TGTGCCAGCAGCCTTTCCGGGACAGGGGCTCAGCCCCAGCATTTT. It encodes CASSLSGTGAQPQHF.

V and J are TRBV7-6 and TRBJ1-6; D remains unclear. V lost 8 bases, J lost 5 bases, and 4 bases lay in between. The CDR3 extends over 11 amino acids. In germline, CDR1 is SGHVS, CDR2 FNYEAQ. CDR3 loop: CASHNNSPLHF. CDR3 sequence (DNA): TGTGCCAGCCATAATAATTCACCCCTCCACTTT.

The chain couples TRBV6-6 to TRBJ2-3; no definite D call. Between the trimmed V and J ends, which lost 6 bases and 1 base, there was a span of 11 bases. Germline-derived CDR1 and CDR2 are MNHNY and SVGAGI (reference sequence). The CDR3 has 14 residues. The CDR3 is CASRPSRGTDTQYF. CDR3 sequence (DNA): TGTGCCAGCAGACCCTCCCGGGGCACAGATACGCAGTATTTT.

V usage is TRBV10-3 and J usage is TRBJ2-3; 8 bases map to TRBD1. Germline V gene data show CDR1 as ENHRY and CDR2 as SYGVKD. This CDR3 region has 18 residues. V lost 0 bases, J lost 2 bases, and 10 bases stayed unmatched. The CDR3 DNA is TGTGCCATCAGTGAGTCGTGGACAGGGTGGGGGTCCACAGATACGCAGTATTTT. Translating it yields CAISESWTGWGSTDTQYF.

The V gene is TRBV6-4, the J gene TRBJ2-1; 8 nucleotides align to TRBD2. The CDR3 spans 15 residues. The ends lost 0 bases at V and 9 bases at J; junction bases unmatched: 7. Germline CDR1 is MRHNA and CDR2 is SNTAGT. CDR3 nucleotide sequence: TGTGCCAGCAGTGACTCGCCGGGGGGGGTCTCTGAGCAGTTCTTC. Protein sequence: CASSDSPGGVSEQFF.

The chain has TRBV30 and TRBJ1-6; 8 bases are a match to TRBD1. CDR1 GTSNPN and CDR2 SVGIG come from the germline V gene (reference sequence). This CDR3 has 14 residues. The V segment lost 2 bases and the J segment 8 bases; nucleotides outside the gene matches: 5. CDR3 DNA: TGTGCCTGGAGTATGTTGACAGGGGATTCACCCCTCCACTTT. Translation: CAWSMLTGDSPLHF.

Only one count was recorded for this clone. V usage is TRBV19 and J usage is TRBJ2-5; 7 nucleotides align to TRBD1. Germline CDR1 reads LNHDA; CDR2 reads SQIVND (reference sequence). Unmatched junction bases numbered 10, after V lost 4 bases and J lost 5 bases. CDR3 length: 15 amino acids. The CDR3 region has the DNA TGTGCCAGTAGTACGCGACAGGGCCAGGTTGAGACCCAGTACTTC. It yields the protein CASSTRQGQVETQYF. The full variable domain, in which reference TRBV19 and TRBJ2-5 provide the parts outside the CDR3, is DGGITQSPKYLFRKEGQNVTLSCEQNLNHDAMYWYRQDPGQGLRLIYYSQIVNDFQKGDIAEGYSVSREKKESFPLTVTSAQKNPTAFYLCASSTRQGQVETQYFGPGTRLLVL.

The V and J genes are TRBV5-4 and TRBJ2-5, with 8 nucleotides matching TRBD1. There are 14 residues in the CDR3. Trimming took 3 bases from V and 5 from J; bases not matched to a gene: 6. Germline-derived CDR1 and CDR2 are SGHNT and YYREEE (reference sequence). CDR3 residues: CASSSSGGVETQYF. The CDR3 coding sequence is TGTGCCAGCAGCTCCTCAGGGGGCGTCGAGACCCAGTACTTC.

This clone is a singleton in its sample. The chain uses TRBV11-3 and TRBJ2-3; TRBD2 aligns across 8 bases. This CDR3 is built from 17 residues. CDR1 is SGHNT and CDR2 is YENEEA in the germline V gene. Losses at the gene ends were 5 bases for V and 0 bases for J; bases not matched to a gene: 10. Here the CDR3 DNA reads TGTGCCAGCAGCCAGGGTCGGCGGGAGGAGAGCACAGATACGCAGTATTTT. Protein: CASSQGRREESTDTQYF. Using reference TRBV11-3 and TRBJ2-3 for the parts outside the CDR3, the full variable domain is EAGVVQSPRYKIIEKKQPVAFWCNPISGHNTLYWYLQNLGQGPELLIRYENEEAVDDSQLPKDRFSAERLKGVDSTLKIQPAELGDSAVYLCASSQGRREESTDTQYFGPGTRLTVL.

The V gene is TRBV5-6, the J gene TRBJ1-6, with D possibly being TRBD1 (6 bases). CDR3 length equals 16 residues. V was pared by 3 bases and J by 5 bases, with 15 bases between. Germline CDR1 SGHDT, CDR2 YYEEEE. CDR3 DNA sequence: TGTGCCAGCAGCTGGGGGCAGGGGATCAATAATTCACCCCTCCACTTT. This sequence encodes CASSWGQGINNSPLHF. The whole variable domain, remainder taken from reference TRBV5-6 and TRBJ1-6, is DAGVTQSPTHLIKTRGQQVTLRCSPKSGHDTVSWYQQALGQGPQFIFQYYEEEERQRGNFPDRFSGHQFPNYSSELNVNALLLGDSALYLCASSWGQGINNSPLHFGNGTRLTVT.

CDR3 region: CASTSGTFNQPQHF. For the CDR3, the DNA is TGTGCCAGCACGTCCGGGACATTCAATCAGCCCCAGCATTTT. The rearrangement links TRBV6-6 to TRBJ1-5, with TRBD1 as a possible D gene (6 bases). The CDR3 runs to 14 residues. Germline-derived CDR1 and CDR2 are MNHNY and SVGAGI (reference sequence). Trimming cost V 7 bases and J 3 bases, with 13 bases left between them.

The rearrangement uses TRBV24-1 and TRBJ2-1, with D unresolved. Trimming took 3 bases from V and 0 from J, leaving 8 bases between them. This CDR3 contains 15 residues. In germline, CDR1 is KGHDR, CDR2 SFDVKD. CDR3 sequence: CATSDVARSYNEQFF. The DNA for the CDR3 is TGTGCCACCAGTGATGTGGCCCGCTCCTACAATGAGCAGTTCTTC.

Notes on this clone: Other nucleotide sequences in the sample specify the same CDR3. The chain is built from TRBV18 and TRBJ2-1; D gene uncertain. This CDR3 region has 14 residues. Germline CDR1 is KGHSH and CDR2 is LQKENI. V was pared by 0 bases and J by 5 bases, with 8 bases between. The CDR3 protein is CASSPPSGNNEQFF. Here the CDR3 DNA reads TGTGCCAGCTCACCACCGTCAGGTAACAATGAGCAGTTCTTC.

V and J are TRBV6-5 and TRBJ1-2; D gene unclear. Trimming shortened V by 7 bases and J by 6 bases, and 9 bases separated the two germline ends. This CDR3 is built from 11 residues. CDR1 is MNHEY and CDR2 is SVGAGI in the germline V gene. The CDR3 spells CASTSRDGYTF. The CDR3 nucleotides read TGTGCCAGCACCTCAAGGGATGGCTACACCTTC.

This chain connects TRBV6-2 or TRBV6-3 to TRBJ2-3; unclear D gene. This CDR3 region has 14 residues. The germline V and J ends were trimmed by 1 base and 0 bases, with 5 bases remaining between them. Germline V gives CDR1 MNHEY, CDR2 SVGEGT. The DNA of the CDR3 is TGTGCCAGCAGTTACTTTACTAGCACAGATACGCAGTATTTT. Translation: CASSYFTSTDTQYF.

V gene TRBV3-1 (or the pseudogene TRBV3-2) combines with J gene TRBJ1-2; no firm D call. The CDR3 has 14 residues. V gave up 1 base and J gave up 3 bases, with 9 bases separating them. The V gene's germline CDR1 is LGHDT and CDR2 YNNKEL (reference sequence). DNA of the CDR3: TGTGCCAGCAGCCAAGGTGGGCCGGACTATGGCTACACCTTC. This encodes CASSQGGPDYGYTF.

The count of this clone is one. The same CDR3 also results from other DNA sequences found in this sample. The genes are TRBV6-2 or TRBV6-3 and TRBJ2-7; no firm D call. Germline CDR1 is MNHEY and CDR2 is SVGEGT. The CDR3 runs 11 residues. V lost 2 bases to trimming and J lost 5 bases, with 4 bases between them. The CDR3 region has the DNA TGTGCCAGCAGTTACAGGGACGAGCAGTACTTC. This sequence encodes CASSYRDEQYF.

The chain joins TRBV5-1 to TRBJ1-1, with D possibly matching TRBD1 (6 bases). V gave up 3 bases and J gave up 0 bases, with 9 bases separating them. Germline loops: CDR1 SGHRS, CDR2 YFSETQ. The CDR3 totals 14 residues. CDR3 coding DNA: TGCGCCAGCAGCTCAGGACAGTTGAACACTGAAGCTTTCTTT. Its protein product is CASSSGQLNTEAFF. Full variable domain (missing parts from reference TRBV5-1 and TRBJ1-1): KAGVTQTPRYLIKTRGQQVTLSCSPISGHRSVSWYQQTPGQGLQFLFEYFSETQRNKGNFPGRFSGRQFSNSRSEMNVSTLELGDSALYLCASSSGQLNTEAFFGQGTRLTVV.

The rearrangement joins TRBV4-3 to TRBJ1-6; the match to TRBD1 covers 7 bases. Germline lookup yields CDR1 LGHNA and CDR2 YSLEER. Trimming took 2 bases from V and 5 from J; bases not matched to a gene: 6. This CDR3 comprises 16 residues. This CDR3 is CASSQSTGFDNSPLHF. The DNA of the CDR3 is TGCGCCAGCAGCCAATCGACAGGGTTCGATAATTCACCCCTCCACTTT.